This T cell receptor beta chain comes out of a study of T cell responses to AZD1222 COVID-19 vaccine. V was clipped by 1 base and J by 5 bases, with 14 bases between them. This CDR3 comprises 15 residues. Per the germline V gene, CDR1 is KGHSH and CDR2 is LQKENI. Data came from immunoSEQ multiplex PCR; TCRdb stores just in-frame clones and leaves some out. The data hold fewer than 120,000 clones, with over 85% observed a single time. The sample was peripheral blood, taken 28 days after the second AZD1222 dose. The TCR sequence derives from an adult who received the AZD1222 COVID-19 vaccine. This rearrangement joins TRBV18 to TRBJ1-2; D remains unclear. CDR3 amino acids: CASSPRAEAEYGYTF. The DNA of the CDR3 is TGTGCCAGCTCACCACGAGCAGAGGCGGAATATGGCTACACCTTC.